This TCR beta chain stems from a study of Tregs in tolerant kidney transplant recipients. Recipients received nonmyeloablative bone marrow transplants from related graft donors, with transient mixed chimerism. The CDR3 runs to 15 residues. Trimming stripped 0 bases from V and 3 bases from J, with 12 bases between. Germline V lookup: CDR1 SGDLS, CDR2 YYNGEE. TCRdb's table, derived via immunoSEQ multiplex PCR, lists solely in-frame clones and lacks some. In the table there are roughly 52,000 clones, approximately 90% of which are singletons. The TCR was taken from a human patient who received a combined kidney and bone marrow transplant. Part of the T cells may come from the graft donor. The chain is built from TRBV9 and TRBJ1-1, with D unresolved. Sample: CD8+ T cells from blood (PBMCs), taken 24 months after the transplant. The CDR3 nucleotides are TGTGCCAGCAGCGTAGACGGGGTTGTAGACACTGAAGCTTTCTTT. Protein product: CASSVDGVVDTEAFF.